This TCR beta chain stems from a study of blood T cell repertoires in COVID-19. Across the study: The United States, Italy and Spain supplied acute and convalescent COVID-19 samples. Sample material is recorded as cDNA or gDNA derived from T cells, B-cell-depleted T cells, or PBMCs.

Participants, roughly 18 to 89 years old, spanned about two dozen US areas. CDR3 size: 15 residues. The V gene lost 1 base and the J gene lost 1 base, with 8 bases spanning the gap. CDR1 is SGHRS, CDR2 YFSETQ, per germline. TCRdb's table, derived via immunoSEQ multiplex PCR, lists solely in-frame clones and lacks some. Here the sample spans some 270,000 clones, 85% to 90% being singletons. V gene TRBV5-1 combines with J gene TRBJ2-2; D possibly corresponds to TRBD1 (6 bases). Specimen: PBMCs or T cells enriched from blood (not recorded which). This TCR was recovered from a woman in her twenties or thirties with acute COVID-19. In DNA form, the CDR3 reads TGCGCCAGCAGCTTGACAGGGAGGAACACCGGGGAGCTGTTTTTT. It translates to CASSLTGRNTGELFF.